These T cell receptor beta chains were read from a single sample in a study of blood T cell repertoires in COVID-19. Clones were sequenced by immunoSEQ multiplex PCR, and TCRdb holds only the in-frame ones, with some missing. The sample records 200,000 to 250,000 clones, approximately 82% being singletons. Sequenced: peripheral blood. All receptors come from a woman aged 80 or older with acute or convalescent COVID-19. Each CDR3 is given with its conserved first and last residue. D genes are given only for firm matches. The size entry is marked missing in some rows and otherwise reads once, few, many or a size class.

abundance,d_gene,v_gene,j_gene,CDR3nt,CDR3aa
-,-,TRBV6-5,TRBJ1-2,TGTGCCACACACTCCAGGGTGGACTATGGCTACACCTTC,CATHSRVDYGYTF
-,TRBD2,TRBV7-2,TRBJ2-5,TGTGCCAGCAGCTGGGTAGCGGGGGAACAAGAGACCCAGTACTTC,CASSWVAGEQETQYF
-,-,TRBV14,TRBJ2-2,TGTGCCAGCAGCCAAGATAGATACACCGGGGAGCTGTTTTTT,CASSQDRYTGELFF
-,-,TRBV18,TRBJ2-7,TGTGCCAGCTCACCAGGCTCGGGAGACTACGAGCAGTACTTC,CASSPGSGDYEQYF
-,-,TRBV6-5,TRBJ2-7,TGTGCCAGCAGCGAGCGGTCCCGGCTCGACGAGCAGTACTTC,CASSERSRLDEQYF
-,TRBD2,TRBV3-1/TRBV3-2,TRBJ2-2,TGTGCCAGCAGCCTTTTGGCTAGCGGGGCGGGCACCGGGGAGCTGTTTTTT,CASSLLASGAGTGELFF
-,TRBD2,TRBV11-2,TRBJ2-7,TGTGCCAGCAGCTTAACCTCACTAGCGGGACGCGACGAGCAGTACTTC,CASSLTSLAGRDEQYF
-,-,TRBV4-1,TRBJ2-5,TGCGCCAGCAGCCAAGATCTCCAGGGGCGAGAGACCCAGTACTTC,CASSQDLQGRETQYF
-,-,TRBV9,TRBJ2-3,TGTGCCAGCAGCGTAGCCCCTTCAGATACGCAGTATTTT,CASSVAPSDTQYF
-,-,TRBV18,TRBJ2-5,TGTGCCAGCTCACCACTGACAGGATACCAAGAGACCCAGTACTTC,CASSPLTGYQETQYF
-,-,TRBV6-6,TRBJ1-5,TGTGCCAGCAGTCCTATCTTCTCTCCCCTCTTAGATCAGCCCCAGCATTTT,CASSPIFSPLLDQPQHF
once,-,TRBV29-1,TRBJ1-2,TGCAGCGTTGAGTATCCCTCCGACAGGAACCCTGGCTACACCTTC,CSVEYPSDRNPGYTF
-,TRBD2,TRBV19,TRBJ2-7,TGTGCCACCCAATCCGACCGACTAGCGGGAGGGGGGCTCGAGCAGTACTTC,CATQSDRLAGGGLEQYF
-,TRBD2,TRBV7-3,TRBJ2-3,TGTGCCAGCAGCTTAGGAGCGGGAGGCTCGCTAGATACGCAGTATTTT,CASSLGAGGSLDTQYF
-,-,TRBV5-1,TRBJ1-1,TGCGCCAGCAGCTTAACAGTGAACACTGAAGCTTTCTTT,CASSLTVNTEAFF
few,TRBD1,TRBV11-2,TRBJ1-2,TGTGCCAGCAGCTTATCCGGGGACAGGGGGAACTATGGCTACACCTTC,CASSLSGDRGNYGYTF
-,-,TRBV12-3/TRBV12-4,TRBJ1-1,TGTGCCAGCAGTACTTACACTGAAGCTTTCTTT,CASSTYTEAFF
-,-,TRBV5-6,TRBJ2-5,TGTGCCAGCAGCATATGGACACAGCAAGAGACCCAGTACTTC,CASSIWTQQETQYF
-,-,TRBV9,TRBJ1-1,TGTGCCAGCAGCTTGCGGACAGATAACACTGAAGCTTTCTTT,CASSLRTDNTEAFF
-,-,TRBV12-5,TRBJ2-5,TGTGCTAGTGGTTTGAGCGCAGAAGAGACCCAGTACTTC,CASGLSAEETQYF
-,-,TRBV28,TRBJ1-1,TGTGCCAGCAGCCTCCGGGGACTAAACACTGAAGCTTTCTTT,CASSLRGLNTEAFF
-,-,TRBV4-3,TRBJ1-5,TGCGCCAGCAGCCAAGGCCTGGGACAAGGAGCAGAGAATCAGCCCCAGCATTTT,CASSQGLGQGAENQPQHF
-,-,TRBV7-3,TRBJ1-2,TGTGCCAGCAGCTTAGGCAGGGCTGGGTATGGCTACACCTTC,CASSLGRAGYGYTF
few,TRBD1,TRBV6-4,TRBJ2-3,TGTGCCAGCAGTGACGCGACAGGGGGAGCAGATACGCAGTATTTT,CASSDATGGADTQYF
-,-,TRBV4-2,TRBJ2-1,TGTGCCAGCAGCCAAGATCTAAGGACTGATCAGTTCTTC,CASSQDLRTDQFF
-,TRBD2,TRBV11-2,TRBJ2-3,TGTGCCAGCAGCTTAGGAGCGGGAGCGGGAGATACGCAGTATTTT,CASSLGAGAGDTQYF
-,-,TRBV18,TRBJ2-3,TGTGCCAGCTCAGGTAGCCGCACAGATACGCAGTATTTT,CASSGSRTDTQYF
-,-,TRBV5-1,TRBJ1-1,TGCGCCAGCAAAATAGCGATGAACACTGAAGCTTTCTTT,CASKIAMNTEAFF
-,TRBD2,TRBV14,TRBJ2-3,TGTGCCAGCAGCACCCAAAGCGGGAGGACAGATACGCAGTATTTT,CASSTQSGRTDTQYF
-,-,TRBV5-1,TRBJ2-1,TGCGCCAGCAGCTTGGGCGGGGTTTACAATGAGCAGTTCTTC,CASSLGGVYNEQFF
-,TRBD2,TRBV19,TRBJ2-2,TGTGCCAGTAGCCCCTCCGGACTAGCGGGAGGCCGGGAGCTGTTTTTT,CASSPSGLAGGRELFF
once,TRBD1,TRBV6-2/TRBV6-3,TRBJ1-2,TGTGCCAGCAGTGACTGGACAGGGGATGGCTACACCTTC,CASSDWTGDGYTF
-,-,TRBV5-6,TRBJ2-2,TGTGCCAGCAGCTCCCGGGACACCGCGAACACCGGGGAGCTGTTTTTT,CASSSRDTANTGELFF
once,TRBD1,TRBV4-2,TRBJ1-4,TGTGCCAGCAGCCAAGAGAGTAGTAGGGCAAGGACAGGTGAAAAACTGTTTTTT,CASSQESSRARTGEKLFF
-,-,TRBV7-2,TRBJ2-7,TGTGCCAGCAGCTTCGGGTTCGAGCAGTACTTC,CASSFGFEQYF